This T cell receptor beta chain was recorded in a study of T cell responses to AZD1222 COVID-19 vaccine. Pooled in the analysis were second doses at about 4 or about 12 weeks. The V gene's germline CDR1 is LNHDA and CDR2 SQIVND (reference sequence). Deletions cut 0 bases from V and 8 bases from J, with 7 bases between. This CDR3 has 12 amino acids. Profiling relied on immunoSEQ multiplex PCR, and the TCRdb table lists in-frame clones only, not all of them. The sample has 100,000 to 140,000 clones; approximately 90% are singletons. Specimen: peripheral blood, collected 28 days after the second AZD1222 dose. The rearrangement uses TRBV19 and TRBJ1-2, with unresolved D. This clonotype was obtained from an adult who received the AZD1222 COVID-19 vaccine. The CDR3 sequence: CASSIEARGYTF. CDR3 bases: TGTGCCAGTAGTATAGAGGCACGGGGCTACACCTTC.